What follows are 5 T cell receptor beta chains derived from one specimen sequenced in a study of tumor and adjacent non-tumor tissue in lung cancer. TCRbeta libraries were built with three rounds of nested PCR, modified from ARM-PCR. TCRdb reanalysed the multiplex PCR reads using MiXCR and keeps one entry per CDR3 protein. Of 65,000 to 90,000 distinct CDR3 sequences listed, roughly 80% were seen once; the top ten hold 10% to 15%. The template was RNA from unsorted bulk tissue. What was sequenced was lung tumor tissue. The receptors were sampled from a woman aged 45-65 years with non-small cell lung cancer.

This chain uses TRBV6-1 with TRBJ2-7; D may be TRBD2 (5 bases). The germline gives CDR1 MNHNS, CDR2 SASEGT. V shed 5 bases and J shed 3 bases, with 23 bases lying between them. The CDR3 totals 17 residues. The DNA for the CDR3 is TGTGCCAGCAGTTCAAAAGATGATGGACTTGCCGTCTACGAGCAGTACTTC. Protein: CASSSKDDGLAVYEQYF.

This clonotype was observed once. The J gene is TRBJ2-7, the V gene TRBV6-5; a weak D match, TRBD2 (5 bases). The germline V gene encodes CDR1 MNHEY and CDR2 SVGAGI. The CDR3 runs to 16 residues. DNA for the CDR3: TGTGGTAGCATTTTCGGACTGTCCTACTGGGGCTACGAGCAGTACTTC. Translated, it gives CGSIFGLSYWGYEQYF.

The rearrangement uses TRBV20-1 and TRBJ2-7; perhaps D is TRBD1 or TRBD2 (5 bases each). The ends were cut back, 5 bases at V and 2 bases at J, with 19 bases in the middle. Germline CDR1 is DFQATT and CDR2 is SNEGSKA (reference sequence). The CDR3 totals 15 residues. The CDR3 DNA reads as TGCAGTGCTCCGAGCCCCGAGATGGGGGCCTACGAGCAGTACTTC. It translates to CSAPSPEMGAYEQYF.

As to this clonotype: Mismatch with germline at one junction end may stem from a read error. V gene TRBV20-1 combines with J gene TRBJ2-7, with 8 bases aligning to TRBD2. CDR1 is DFQATT, CDR2 SNEGSKA, per germline (reference sequence). The CDR3 is made up of 17 amino acids. The CDR3 loop is CSASGWATGGFSYEQHF. The CDR3 coding sequence is TGCAGTGCTTCAGGGTGGGCTACGGGAGGGTTTTCCTACGAGCAGCACTTC.

Concerning this clonotype itself: In this CDR3 the conserved last residue, phenylalanine or tryptophan, is missing, so a read error is likely. The DNA is omitted, as the CDR3 cannot be located on it reliably, and the CDR3 follows TCRdb's listing. The rearrangement joins TRBV29-1 to TRBJ1-1. Germline assignment: CDR1 SQVTM and CDR2 ANQGSEA. The length of the CDR3 is 12 amino acids, counting both ends. The CDR3 loop is CSVVTSALEAFY.